This T cell receptor beta chain was recorded in a study of shared clonotypes between healthy human individuals. Clones were sequenced by immunoSEQ multiplex PCR, and TCRdb holds only the in-frame ones, with some missing. The sample holds over a million clones, 98% seen once. The CDR3 length is 12 residues. Germline V CDR1 and CDR2: ENHRY, SYGVKD. The V gene lost 6 bases and the J gene lost 9 bases, with 12 bases spanning the gap. The sequencing input was naive CD4+ T cells sorted from blood. Documented subset: CD45RA+ positively selected. This chain links TRBV10-3 with TRBJ2-1; no firm D call. This TCR was recovered from a man younger than 45 in good health. The CDR3: CAIRDEASEQFF. In DNA form, the CDR3 reads TGTGCCATCAGAGACGAAGCTTCTGAGCAGTTCTTC.